The 11 T cell receptor beta chains listed next were all sequenced from one sample in a study of T-cell reconstitution after alpha-beta-depleted transplantation in children. Molecular barcoding with unique molecular identifiers was used for the TCRbeta library. TCRdb independently ran MiXCR on the PCR reads; one entry per CDR3 protein. This table has roughly 300,000 distinct CDR3 sequences, approximately 9.6% appearing once. Sample: PBMCs from the stem cell graft donor, taken from the stem cell graft. The receptors stem from a human donor who donated a stem cell graft to a child with SCID.

The chain's CDR3 is CASSYPRETQYF. The CDR3 coding sequence is TGTGCCAGCAGTTACCCCCGTGAGACCCAGTACTTC. The chain carries TRBV6-2 or TRBV6-3 and TRBJ2-5; no definite D call. Germline V gene lookup returns CDR1 MNHEY and CDR2 SVGEGT. V lost 2 bases and J 5 bases, leaving 6 bases between the germline ends. The CDR3 spans 12 residues.

This clonotype was detected a few times. The germline gene is not matched at one end of the junction; a read error may be the cause. The chain uses TRBV3-1 and TRBJ1-1, with TRBD1 matching 9 bases. The CDR3 extends over 16 amino acids. Germline CDR1 is LGHDT and CDR2 is YNNKEL (reference sequence). CDR3 sequence: CASSQSWTGVKTEAFF. The CDR3 DNA reads TGTGCCAGCAGCCAATCCTGGACAGGGGTGAAGACTGAAGCTTTCTTT.

This clonotype was detected ten times or more. The chain recombines TRBV5-1 with TRBJ2-1; 8 nucleotides match TRBD2. V was clipped by 2 bases and J by 2 bases; unmatched bases: 3. The germline CDR1 and CDR2 sequences are SGHRS and YFSETQ. There are 15 residues in the CDR3. The CDR3 DNA is TGCGCCAGCAGCTTACTAGCGGACGCCTACAATGAGCAGTTCTTC. It translates to CASSLLADAYNEQFF.

A few counts support this clonotype. The chain links TRBV2 to TRBJ2-5; tentatively, D is TRBD1 (6 bases). Germline CDR1 reads SNHLY; CDR2 reads FYNNEI. V was cut by 7 bases and J by 1 base, with 13 bases left in between. This CDR3 is 14 amino acids long. This CDR3 is CASNRDTPQETQYF. CDR3 nucleotides: TGTGCCAGCAACCGGGACACGCCCCAAGAGACCCAGTACTTC.

The chain carries TRBV20-1 and TRBJ2-3; possibly TRBD1 for D (6 bases). This CDR3 contains 14 residues. V lost 3 bases and J lost 2, with 12 bases in between. In germline, CDR1 is DFQATT, CDR2 SNEGSKA (reference sequence). CDR3 DNA: TGCAGTGCTAGGCGTCCGGGACACACAGATACGCAGTATTTT. This codes for CSARRPGHTDTQYF.

Here the CDR3 DNA reads TGTGCCAGCAGCTTGGTGGTGACAGGGGCGATATCCTATGGCTACACCTTC. Translated: CASSLVVTGAISYGYTF. J is TRBJ1-2 and V is TRBV5-4, with 8 nucleotides matching TRBD1. This CDR3 is 17 amino acids long. The germline gives CDR1 SGHNT, CDR2 YYREEE (reference sequence). With V trimmed by 0 bases and J by 4 bases, 11 bases remained unmatched.

This clonotype was seen at least ten times. V and J are TRBV7-6 and TRBJ1-1; maybe TRBD1 (5 bases). Germline loops: CDR1 SGHVS, CDR2 FNYEAQ. The CDR3 extends over 13 amino acids. Trimming removed 4 bases from V and 7 bases from J, with 13 bases in between. CDR3 nucleotides: TGTGCCAGCAGCTCCCGGCGAGGGGATGAAGCTTTCTTT. This gives the protein CASSSRRGDEAFF. The full variable domain, completed using reference TRBV7-6 and TRBJ1-1, is GAGVSQSPRYKVTKRGQDVALRCDPISGHVSLYWYRQALGQGPEFLTYFNYEAQQDKSGLPNDRFSAERPEGSISTLTIQRTEQRDSAMYRCASSSRRGDEAFFGQGTRLTVV.

The rearrangement uses TRBV20-1 and TRBJ1-2; D is ambiguous. The germline V and J ends were trimmed by 8 bases and 1 base, with 17 bases remaining between them. CDR3 length equals 14 residues. CDR1 DFQATT and CDR2 SNEGSKA come from the germline V gene (reference sequence). CDR3 sequence (DNA): TGCAGTTACCTCTCGCAGGAGAATAACTATGGCTACACCTTC. Amino acid sequence: CSYLSQENNYGYTF.

This clonotype was recorded many times. The chain has TRBV20-1 and TRBJ2-5, with D possibly being TRBD1 (6 bases). V was cut by 3 bases and J by 2 bases, with 10 bases left in between. Germline values: CDR1 DFQATT, CDR2 SNEGSKA (reference sequence). This CDR3 has 13 residues. Written as DNA, the CDR3 is TGCAGTGCTAGCAAGACAGGTCAAGAGACCCAGTACTTC. As protein: CSASKTGQETQYF.

This clonotype has a handful of counts. This chain connects TRBV5-1 to TRBJ1-2, with 8 nucleotides matching TRBD1. Trimming cost V 1 base and J 6 bases; bases outside gene matches: 8. The CDR3 extends over 15 amino acids. Germline V gene sequence: CDR1 SGHRS, CDR2 YFSETQ. The CDR3 loop reads CASSLPQGEVNGYTF. In nucleotides, the CDR3 is TGCGCCAGCAGCTTGCCACAGGGGGAAGTCAATGGCTACACCTTC.

This chain uses TRBV6-5 with TRBJ2-7; D is tentatively TRBD1 or TRBD2 (5 bases each). CDR3 length equals 15 residues. Germline V gives CDR1 MNHEY, CDR2 SVGAGI. V shed 3 bases and J shed 6 bases, with 18 bases lying between them. DNA of the CDR3: TGTGCCAGCAGTTATGGGGTTGCAGGGAGCGGCGAGCAGTACTTC. It specifies CASSYGVAGSGEQYF.